This is a list of T cell receptor beta chains from one sample in a study of cytotoxic CD8 clonotypes in ibrutinib-treated CLL. The assay was immunoSEQ multiplex PCR, and TCRdb's table has in-frame clones only and misses some. The table lists about 40,000 clones, 68% of them singletons. The sample was PBMCs, taken at disease progression, from a patient treated with ibrutinib. The source is a human donor with chronic lymphocytic leukemia. Both conserved end residues are part of each CDR3. A D gene is named only where the DNA matches it firmly. Expanded clones are given a class, and other clones once, few, many or no size at all.

clone_size: once
v_call: TRBV29-1
d_call: TRBD2
j_call: TRBJ2-5
cdr3_nt: TGCAGCGTTGGGTTTCGAGCGGGAGAGGGAGAGACCCAGTACTTC
cdr3_aa: CSVGFRAGEGETQYF

clone_size: NA
v_call: TRBV19
d_call: NA
j_call: TRBJ2-2
cdr3_nt: TGTGCCAGTACTAAACGGGGGACACCTAACACCGGGGAGCTGTTTTTT
cdr3_aa: CASTKRGTPNTGELFF

clone_size: medium-sized
v_call: TRBV2
d_call: TRBD2
j_call: TRBJ2-7
cdr3_nt: TGTGCCAGCATCAGGCGGGAGGGCTCCTACGAGCAGTACTTC
cdr3_aa: CASIRREGSYEQYF

clone_size: NA
v_call: TRBV19
d_call: TRBD2
j_call: TRBJ2-2
cdr3_nt: TGTGCCAGTAGTTACAGACTAGCGGCGAACACCGGGGAGCTGTTTTTT
cdr3_aa: CASSYRLAANTGELFF

clone_size: NA
v_call: TRBV7-7
d_call: NA
j_call: TRBJ2-1
cdr3_nt: TGTGCTAGCAGCTTAGCGCTCGGGGGTGAGCAGTTCTTC
cdr3_aa: CASSLALGGEQFF

clone_size: NA
v_call: TRBV6-1
d_call: NA
j_call: TRBJ1-1
cdr3_nt: TGTGCCAGCAGGGCAGGGATAAACACTGAAGCTTTCTTT
cdr3_aa: CASRAGINTEAFF

clone_size: NA
v_call: TRBV4-2
d_call: TRBD1
j_call: TRBJ2-4
cdr3_nt: TGTGCCAGCAGCCAAGAGTTTACGGGACAGAAAAACATTCAGTACTTC
cdr3_aa: CASSQEFTGQKNIQYF

clone_size: NA
v_call: TRBV15
d_call: NA
j_call: TRBJ2-2
cdr3_nt: TGTGCCACCAGCAGAGGGCGGAGCACCGGGGAGCTGTTTTTT
cdr3_aa: CATSRGRSTGELFF

clone_size: NA
v_call: TRBV4-1
d_call: TRBD2
j_call: TRBJ2-2
cdr3_nt: TGCGCCAGCAGCCAACAACTAGCGGGAGGGTCCACCGGGGAGCTGTTTTTT
cdr3_aa: CASSQQLAGGSTGELFF

clone_size: NA
v_call: TRBV28
d_call: NA
j_call: TRBJ1-1
cdr3_nt: TGTGCCAGCAGTTTATATTCCGGGCACACTGAAGCTTTCTTT
cdr3_aa: CASSLYSGHTEAFF

clone_size: once
v_call: TRBV2
d_call: TRBD1
j_call: TRBJ2-2
cdr3_nt: TGTGCCAGCAGGGCCTCGGACAGGGTCGAGGCCACCGGGGAGCTGTTTTTT
cdr3_aa: CASRASDRVEATGELFF

clone_size: NA
v_call: TRBV2
d_call: TRBD2
j_call: TRBJ2-1
cdr3_nt: TGTGCCAGCAGTGAGGACCTGGGCGGGAGATCCTACAATGAGCAGTTCTTC
cdr3_aa: CASSEDLGGRSYNEQFF

clone_size: NA
v_call: TRBV19
d_call: NA
j_call: TRBJ1-1
cdr3_nt: TGTGCCAGTAGTATCTCCAGGTTGAACACTGAAGCTTTCTTT
cdr3_aa: CASSISRLNTEAFF

clone_size: NA
v_call: TRBV18
d_call: NA
j_call: TRBJ1-4
cdr3_nt: TGTGCCAGCTCAACCAGGTCGGGGGGAGTGGAAAAACTGTTTTTT
cdr3_aa: CASSTRSGGVEKLFF

clone_size: NA
v_call: TRBV27
d_call: NA
j_call: TRBJ1-5
cdr3_nt: TGTGCCAGCAGCTCTTGGGCCGATAATCAGCCCCAGCATTTT
cdr3_aa: CASSSWADNQPQHF

clone_size: NA
v_call: TRBV7-8
d_call: TRBD1
j_call: TRBJ1-3
cdr3_nt: TGTGCCAGCAGCTCGGGACAGCTTGGAAACACCATATATTTT
cdr3_aa: CASSSGQLGNTIYF

clone_size: NA
v_call: TRBV11-3
d_call: NA
j_call: TRBJ2-5
cdr3_nt: TGTGCCAGCAGCCAACGCGACGGGTGGACTCTGGGGTACCAAGAGACCCAGTACTTC
cdr3_aa: CASSQRDGWTLGYQETQYF

clone_size: NA
v_call: TRBV14
d_call: TRBD2
j_call: TRBJ2-1
cdr3_nt: TGTGCCAGCAGCCAAATAGGGGAGGGCCACTACAATGAGCAGTTCTTC
cdr3_aa: CASSQIGEGHYNEQFF

clone_size: NA
v_call: TRBV6-4
d_call: NA
j_call: TRBJ1-1
cdr3_nt: TGTGCCAGCAGCTTCAGCCCTGATACTGAAGCTTTCTTT
cdr3_aa: CASSFSPDTEAFF

clone_size: NA
v_call: TRBV29-1
d_call: TRBD1
j_call: TRBJ1-1
cdr3_nt: TGCAGCGCCAAGACAGGGGCGGACACTGAAGCTTTCTTT
cdr3_aa: CSAKTGADTEAFF

clone_size: few
v_call: TRBV29-1
d_call: NA
j_call: TRBJ2-7
cdr3_nt: TGCAGCGTCAAGGGTCTAGCGCTATCCTACGAGCAGTACTTC
cdr3_aa: CSVKGLALSYEQYF

clone_size: NA
v_call: TRBV7-9
d_call: NA
j_call: TRBJ2-1
cdr3_nt: TGTGCCAGCAGCTTACCTCTCCCATCCTACAATGAGCAGTTCTTC
cdr3_aa: CASSLPLPSYNEQFF

clone_size: NA
v_call: TRBV23-1
d_call: NA
j_call: TRBJ2-3
cdr3_nt: TGCGCCAGCAATGCCGCCCAGCCCTATTCCACAGATACGCAGTATTTT
cdr3_aa: CASNAAQPYSTDTQYF

clone_size: few
v_call: TRBV6-5
d_call: NA
j_call: TRBJ1-1
cdr3_nt: TGTGCCAGCAGTTACTCCGAGGAGTCTGAAGCTTTCTTT
cdr3_aa: CASSYSEESEAFF

clone_size: few
v_call: TRBV2
d_call: NA
j_call: TRBJ2-1
cdr3_nt: TGTGCCAGCACTAGAGCCGGGGGCGGGAGAGGCAATGAGCAGTTCTTC
cdr3_aa: CASTRAGGGRGNEQFF

clone_size: once
v_call: TRBV4-3
d_call: NA
j_call: TRBJ2-1
cdr3_nt: TGCGCCAGCAGCCAAGAGGCCGAGGGGGCGGGGGCCTACAATGAGCAGTTCTTC
cdr3_aa: CASSQEAEGAGAYNEQFF

clone_size: NA
v_call: TRBV7-9
d_call: TRBD1
j_call: TRBJ2-7
cdr3_nt: TGTGCCAGCAGCTTAGTGAGAAGACAGGGCGGCGAGCAGTACTTC
cdr3_aa: CASSLVRRQGGEQYF

clone_size: NA
v_call: TRBV5-1
d_call: NA
j_call: TRBJ2-7
cdr3_nt: TGCGCCAGCAGCTCAGGAACAGGGTTCTACGAGCAGTACTTC
cdr3_aa: CASSSGTGFYEQYF

clone_size: once
v_call: TRBV19
d_call: NA
j_call: TRBJ1-1
cdr3_nt: TGTGCCAGTAGCCTCCACAGTGACACTGAAGCTTTCTTT
cdr3_aa: CASSLHSDTEAFF

clone_size: NA
v_call: TRBV6-4
d_call: NA
j_call: TRBJ2-3
cdr3_nt: TGTGCCAGCAGCCTAGACAGGACAGATACGCAGTATTTT
cdr3_aa: CASSLDRTDTQYF

clone_size: NA
v_call: TRBV7-2
d_call: NA
j_call: TRBJ2-1
cdr3_nt: TGTGCCAGCAGCTTCCATGATGAGCAGTTCTTC
cdr3_aa: CASSFHDEQFF

clone_size: NA
v_call: TRBV29-1
d_call: TRBD1
j_call: TRBJ2-1
cdr3_nt: TGCAGCGTTGTAGGACAGGGGGGCTGGGACAATGAGCAGTTCTTC
cdr3_aa: CSVVGQGGWDNEQFF

clone_size: few
v_call: TRBV5-4
d_call: NA
j_call: TRBJ2-7
cdr3_nt: TGTGCCAGCAGCTTGATAGGGGCATGGTCCTACGAGCAGTACTTC
cdr3_aa: CASSLIGAWSYEQYF

clone_size: NA
v_call: TRBV4-1
d_call: TRBD2
j_call: TRBJ2-7
cdr3_nt: TGCGCCAGCAGCCAATACGGTTTTGGGGGAGGGACCTACGAGCAGTACTTC
cdr3_aa: CASSQYGFGGGTYEQYF

clone_size: NA
v_call: TRBV6-1
d_call: TRBD2
j_call: TRBJ2-3
cdr3_nt: TGTGCCAGCAGTGATACTAGCGGGAGGGTTAGCACAGATACGCAGTATTTT
cdr3_aa: CASSDTSGRVSTDTQYF

clone_size: NA
v_call: TRBV30
d_call: NA
j_call: TRBJ1-1
cdr3_nt: TGTGCCTCCTCTGTCCCGAGGGGAGGGGTGAACACTGAAGCTTTCTTT
cdr3_aa: CASSVPRGGVNTEAFF

clone_size: NA
v_call: TRBV6-1
d_call: NA
j_call: TRBJ1-5
cdr3_nt: TGTGCCAGCAGTGAAGGTCTCAGGGGTAATCAGCCCCAGCATTTT
cdr3_aa: CASSEGLRGNQPQHF

clone_size: NA
v_call: TRBV6-5
d_call: NA
j_call: TRBJ2-7
cdr3_nt: TGTGCCAGCAGTTACACGCGGGACTCCTACGAGCAGTACTTC
cdr3_aa: CASSYTRDSYEQYF

clone_size: NA
v_call: TRBV6-5
d_call: TRBD1
j_call: TRBJ1-5
cdr3_nt: TGTGCCAGCAGTTCGGGACAGCGTAACCATCAGCCCCAGCATTTT
cdr3_aa: CASSSGQRNHQPQHF

clone_size: NA
v_call: TRBV7-8
d_call: NA
j_call: TRBJ2-3
cdr3_nt: TGTGCCAGCAGCCCCCGGAGGGCAGATACGCAGTATTTT
cdr3_aa: CASSPRRADTQYF

clone_size: NA
v_call: TRBV7-9
d_call: TRBD1
j_call: TRBJ2-7
cdr3_nt: TGTGCCAGCAGCTCGAAAACAGGGGTGGACTCCTACGAGCAGTACTTC
cdr3_aa: CASSSKTGVDSYEQYF

clone_size: NA
v_call: TRBV7-9
d_call: TRBD1
j_call: TRBJ1-1
cdr3_nt: TGTGCCAGCAGCTTAGAAGGGGGCATGAACACTGAAGCTTTCTTT
cdr3_aa: CASSLEGGMNTEAFF

clone_size: NA
v_call: TRBV5-1
d_call: NA
j_call: TRBJ2-3
cdr3_nt: TGCGCCAGCAGCCTAGCGATGAATACGCAGTATTTT
cdr3_aa: CASSLAMNTQYF

clone_size: NA
v_call: TRBV5-1
d_call: TRBD2
j_call: TRBJ2-1
cdr3_nt: TGCGCCAGTAAAACTAGCGGGAGTTTCGATGAGCAGTTCTTC
cdr3_aa: CASKTSGSFDEQFF

clone_size: NA
v_call: TRBV11-3
d_call: NA
j_call: TRBJ1-5
cdr3_nt: TGTGCCAGCAGCTTGGGCCCGAATCAGCCCCAGCATTTT
cdr3_aa: CASSLGPNQPQHF

clone_size: NA
v_call: TRBV5-1
d_call: TRBD2
j_call: TRBJ2-3
cdr3_nt: TGCGCCAGCAGCTTGCCCTCTACAACTAGCGGGATGGGCGATACGCAGTATTTT
cdr3_aa: CASSLPSTTSGMGDTQYF

clone_size: NA
v_call: TRBV15
d_call: NA
j_call: TRBJ1-2
cdr3_nt: TGTGCCACCAGCAGAGATTCGCTTTTGGGGACGTATGGCTACACCTTC
cdr3_aa: CATSRDSLLGTYGYTF

clone_size: once
v_call: TRBV5-4
d_call: NA
j_call: TRBJ2-2
cdr3_nt: TGTGCCAGCAGCTTGGAGGCCCGAAGTGGCGGGGAGCTGTTTTTT
cdr3_aa: CASSLEARSGGELFF

clone_size: NA
v_call: TRBV6-5
d_call: TRBD1
j_call: TRBJ1-6
cdr3_nt: TGTGCCAGCAGTTACTCATCCGGGACAGGGGTCTCACCCCTCCACTTT
cdr3_aa: CASSYSSGTGVSPLHF

clone_size: NA
v_call: TRBV7-3
d_call: NA
j_call: TRBJ1-1
cdr3_nt: TGTGCCAGCAGCTTAGGCCAAATGAACACTGAAGCTTTCTTT
cdr3_aa: CASSLGQMNTEAFF

clone_size: NA
v_call: TRBV9
d_call: NA
j_call: TRBJ1-2
cdr3_nt: TGTGCCAGCTCGGCCGGGACACCATATGGCTACACCTTC
cdr3_aa: CASSAGTPYGYTF

clone_size: NA
v_call: TRBV11-2
d_call: NA
j_call: TRBJ2-1
cdr3_nt: TGTGCCAGCAGCTTAGATCCGGAGCGAGGGGCTAGCTTCTACAATGAGCAGTTCTTC
cdr3_aa: CASSLDPERGASFYNEQFF

clone_size: NA
v_call: TRBV28
d_call: TRBD2
j_call: TRBJ2-7
cdr3_nt: TGTGCCAGCAGTTTAAGAGGGACTAGCGGGAGCTACGAGCAGTACTTC
cdr3_aa: CASSLRGTSGSYEQYF